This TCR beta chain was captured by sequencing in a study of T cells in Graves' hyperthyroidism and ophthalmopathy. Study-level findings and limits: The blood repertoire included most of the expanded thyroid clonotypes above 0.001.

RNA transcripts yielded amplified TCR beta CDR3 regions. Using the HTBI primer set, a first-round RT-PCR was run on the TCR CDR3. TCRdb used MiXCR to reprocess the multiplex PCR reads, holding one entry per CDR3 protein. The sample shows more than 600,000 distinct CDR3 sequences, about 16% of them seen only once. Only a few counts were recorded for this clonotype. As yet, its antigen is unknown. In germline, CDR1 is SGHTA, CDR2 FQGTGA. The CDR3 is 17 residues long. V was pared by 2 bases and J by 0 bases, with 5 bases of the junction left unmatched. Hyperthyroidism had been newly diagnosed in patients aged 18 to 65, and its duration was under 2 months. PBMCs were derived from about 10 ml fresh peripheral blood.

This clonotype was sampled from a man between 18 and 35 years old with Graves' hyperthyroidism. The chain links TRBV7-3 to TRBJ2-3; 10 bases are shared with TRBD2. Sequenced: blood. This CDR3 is CASSLWGTSDSTDTQYF. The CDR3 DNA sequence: TGTGCCAGCAGCTTATGGGGGACTAGCGATAGCACAGATACGCAGTATTTT. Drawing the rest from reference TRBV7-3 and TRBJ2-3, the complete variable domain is GAGVSQTPSNKVTEKGKYVELRCDPISGHTALYWYRQSLGQGPEFLIYFQGTGAADDSGLPNDRFFAVRPEGSVSTLKIQRTERGDSAVYLCASSLWGTSDSTDTQYFGPGTRLTVL.